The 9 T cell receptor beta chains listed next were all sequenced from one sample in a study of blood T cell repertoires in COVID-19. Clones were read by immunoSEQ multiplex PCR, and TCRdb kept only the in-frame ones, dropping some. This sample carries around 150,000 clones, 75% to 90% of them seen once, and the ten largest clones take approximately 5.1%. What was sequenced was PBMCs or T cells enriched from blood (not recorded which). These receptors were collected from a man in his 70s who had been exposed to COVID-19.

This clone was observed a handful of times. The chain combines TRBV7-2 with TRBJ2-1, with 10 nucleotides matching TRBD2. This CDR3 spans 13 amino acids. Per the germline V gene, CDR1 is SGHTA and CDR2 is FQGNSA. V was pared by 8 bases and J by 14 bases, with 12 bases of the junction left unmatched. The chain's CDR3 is CASLAQREGVEFF. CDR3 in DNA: TGTGCCAGCCTAGCTCAGCGGGAGGGTGTTGAGTTCTTC.

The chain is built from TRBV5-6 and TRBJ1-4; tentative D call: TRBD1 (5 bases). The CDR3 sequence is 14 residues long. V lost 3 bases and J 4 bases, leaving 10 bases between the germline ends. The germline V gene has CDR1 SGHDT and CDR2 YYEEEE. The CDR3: CASSSGWVNEKLFF. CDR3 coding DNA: TGTGCCAGCAGCTCAGGGTGGGTTAATGAAAAACTGTTTTTT.

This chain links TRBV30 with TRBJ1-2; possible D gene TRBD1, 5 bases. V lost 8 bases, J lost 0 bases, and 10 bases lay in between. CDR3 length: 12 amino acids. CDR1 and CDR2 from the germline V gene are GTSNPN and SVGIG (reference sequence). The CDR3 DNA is TGTGCCAGACAGTCTGCTAACTATGGCTACACCTTC. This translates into CARQSANYGYTF.

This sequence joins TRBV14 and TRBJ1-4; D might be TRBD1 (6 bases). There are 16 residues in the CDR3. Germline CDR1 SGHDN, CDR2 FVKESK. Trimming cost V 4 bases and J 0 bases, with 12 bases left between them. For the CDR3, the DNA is TGTGCCAGCAGCCGCCTGACAGGCGCAACTAATGAAAAACTGTTTTTT. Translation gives CASSRLTGATNEKLFF.

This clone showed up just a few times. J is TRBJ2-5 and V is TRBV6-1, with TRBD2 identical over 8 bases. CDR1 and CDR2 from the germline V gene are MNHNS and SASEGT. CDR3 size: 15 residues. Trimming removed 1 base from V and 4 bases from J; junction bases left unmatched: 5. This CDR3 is CASSEGGTRGETQYF. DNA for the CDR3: TGTGCCAGCAGTGAAGGCGGGACTAGGGGAGAGACCCAGTACTTC.

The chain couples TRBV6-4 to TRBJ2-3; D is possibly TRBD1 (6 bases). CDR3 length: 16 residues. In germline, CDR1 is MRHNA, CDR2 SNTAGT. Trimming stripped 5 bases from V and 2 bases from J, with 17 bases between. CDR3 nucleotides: TGTGCCAGCAGTACCACAGGGTTCCCGAACACAGATACGCAGTATTTT. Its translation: CASSTTGFPNTDTQYF.

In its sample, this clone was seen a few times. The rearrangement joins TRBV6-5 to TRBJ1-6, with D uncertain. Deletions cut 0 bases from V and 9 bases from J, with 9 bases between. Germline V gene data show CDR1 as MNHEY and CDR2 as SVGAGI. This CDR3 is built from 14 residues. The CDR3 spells CASSYSTGGSPLHF. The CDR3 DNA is TGTGCCAGCAGTTACTCAACGGGTGGTTCACCCCTCCACTTT.

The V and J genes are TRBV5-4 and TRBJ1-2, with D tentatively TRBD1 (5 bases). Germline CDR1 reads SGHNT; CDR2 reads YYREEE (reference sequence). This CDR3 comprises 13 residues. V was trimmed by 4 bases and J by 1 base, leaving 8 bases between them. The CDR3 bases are TGTGCCAGCAGCGTCGACAGTAACTATGGCTACACCTTC. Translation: CASSVDSNYGYTF.

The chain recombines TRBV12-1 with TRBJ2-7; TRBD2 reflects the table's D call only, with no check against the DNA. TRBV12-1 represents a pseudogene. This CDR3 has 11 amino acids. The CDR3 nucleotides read TGTGCCAGCCGCCGCGCCTACGAGCAGTACTTC. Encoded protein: CASRRAYEQYF.